Sequencing of this TCR beta chain was carried out in a study of beta chain features in type 1 diabetes. Germline V gene lookup returns CDR1 LGHNA and CDR2 YSLEER. The CDR3 has 14 residues. The V gene lost 4 bases and the J gene lost 6 bases, with 16 bases spanning the gap. Turning to this clone: Its specificity is not known.

Every isolated RNA sample was fully reverse transcribed, so sequencing captured expressed TCRB transcripts. Measured with immunoSEQ multiplex PCR; TCRdb has only the in-frame clones, and not every one. Here the sample spans nearly 350,000 clones, around 9.3% being singletons. Overall study results and limits: There was a moderate but significant shortening of TCRB CDR3s in all four CD4+ subsets of Type 1 diabetes patients.

The sequenced sample consisted of central memory CD4+ T cells from blood. This chain links TRBV4-3 with TRBJ2-7; TRBD2 might be the D (5 bases). This receptor was identified in a man aged 25 to 40 with type 1 diabetes. This chain's CDR3 is CASSPSGVISEQYF. DNA of the CDR3: TGCGCCAGCAGCCCATCCGGGGTGATTAGCGAGCAGTACTTC.